The 30 T cell receptor beta chains presented below share a single source sample, sequenced in a study of cytotoxic CD8 clonotypes in ibrutinib-treated CLL. Generated by immunoSEQ multiplex PCR, the TCRdb table keeps only in-frame clones and is missing some. The sample has around 27,000 clones, roughly 50% seen once. The sequencing used PBMCs, collected before ibrutinib treatment. These receptors were collected from a human donor with chronic lymphocytic leukemia.

A few counts support this clone. The rearrangement links TRBV7-2 to TRBJ1-5; TRBD1 is a possible D gene (5 bases). CDR1 and CDR2 from the germline V gene are SGHTA and FQGNSA. The CDR3 spans 15 residues. The V gene lost 4 bases and the J gene lost 5 bases, with 15 bases spanning the gap. CDR3 loop: CASSSGTADYQPQHF. The CDR3, as DNA: TGTGCCAGCAGCTCCGGGACGGCGGACTATCAGCCCCAGCATTTT.

The CDR3 is CASSVGRGPLPNIQYF. The CDR3, as DNA: TGTGCCAGCAGCGTAGGCAGGGGGCCGTTACCAAACATTCAGTACTTC. The gene calls are TRBV9 and TRBJ2-4, with 8 bases aligning to TRBD1. CDR1 and CDR2 (germline): SGDLS, YYNGEE. CDR3 length: 16 amino acids. After removal of 0 bases from V and 6 bases from J, the junction contained 8 bases not matched to a gene. Together with reference TRBV9 and TRBJ2-4, the CDR3 gives the full variable domain: DSGVTQTPKHLITATGQRVTLRCSPRSGDLSVYWYQQSLDQGLQFLIQYYNGEERAKGNILERFSAQQFPDLHSELNLSSLELGDSALYFCASSVGRGPLPNIQYFGAGTRLSVL.

The chain joins TRBV9 to TRBJ1-1; unclear D gene. Trimming removed 4 bases from V and 8 bases from J, with 15 bases in between. This CDR3 region has 13 residues. Germline lookup yields CDR1 SGDLS and CDR2 YYNGEE. The CDR3: CASSTLVGQEAFF. The CDR3 DNA sequence: TGTGCCAGCAGCACCCTCGTCGGGCAAGAAGCTTTCTTT. The full variable domain, rest sourced from reference TRBV9 and TRBJ1-1, is DSGVTQTPKHLITATGQRVTLRCSPRSGDLSVYWYQQSLDQGLQFLIQYYNGEERAKGNILERFSAQQFPDLHSELNLSSLELGDSALYFCASSTLVGQEAFFGQGTRLTVV.

V gene TRBV19 combines with J gene TRBJ1-2; D not certain. CDR3 length: 11 amino acids. The germline CDR1 and CDR2 sequences are LNHDA and SQIVND (reference sequence). Trimming pared 4 bases from V and 7 bases from J, leaving 7 bases between. The CDR3 spells CASSRIGGYTF. CDR3 DNA sequence: TGTGCCAGTAGTAGGATCGGTGGCTACACCTTC.

This clone was detected a few times. V is TRBV10-3 and J is TRBJ1-1, with TRBD1 matching 9 bases. This CDR3 has 13 residues. Germline CDR1 ENHRY, CDR2 SYGVKD. The trim removed 4 bases at V and 8 bases at J, leaving 5 bases unmatched. As DNA, the CDR3 is TGTGCCATCAGTGGGGGACAGGGATGGGAAGCTTTCTTT. Encoded protein: CAISGGQGWEAFF.

This clone has only a few counts. V gene TRBV29-1 combines with J gene TRBJ2-3, with D perhaps matching TRBD2 (7 bases). The CDR3 spans 13 residues. V was trimmed by 6 bases and J by 7 bases, leaving 17 bases between them. From germline, CDR1 is SQVTM and CDR2 ANQGSEA. CDR3 region: CSVGEGRGHTQYF. The CDR3 DNA sequence: TGCAGCGTCGGCGAGGGGCGGGGGCATACGCAGTATTTT.

The V and J genes are TRBV6-1 and TRBJ1-5, with 10 bases aligning to TRBD1. Germline V CDR1 and CDR2: MNHNS, SASEGT. V shed 2 bases and J 4 bases; nucleotides not matched to a gene: 17. The CDR3 is 20 amino acids. CDR3 sequence (DNA): TGTGCCAGCAGTGAAAAACAATTCCTTAGGGACAGGGGAAAGAATCAGCCCCAGCATTTT. Residues: CASSEKQFLRDRGKNQPQHF.

J is TRBJ1-2 and V is TRBV18; unclear D gene. There are 14 residues in the CDR3. Per germline, CDR1 KGHSH and CDR2 LQKENI. Trimming took 3 bases from V and 2 from J, leaving 10 bases between them. The CDR3 nucleotides are TGTGCCAGCTCACCTCAGCAGGTGAACTATGGCTACACCTTC. Encoded protein: CASSPQQVNYGYTF.

This chain connects TRBV28 to TRBJ2-7; no clear D gene. The CDR3 consists of 15 residues. Germline loops: CDR1 MDHEN, CDR2 SYDVKM. Deletions cut 5 bases from V and 9 bases from J, with 23 bases between. The DNA for the CDR3 is TGTGCCAGCAGTCCCTCCATGACCCCCGGAATTGGGCAGTACTTC. It is translated as CASSPSMTPGIGQYF. The variable domain in full, with the rest retrieved from reference TRBV28 and TRBJ2-7, is DVKVTQSSRYLVKRTGEKVFLECVQDMDHENMFWYRQDPGLGLRLIYFSYDVKMKEKGDIPEGYSVSREKKERFSLILESASTNQTSMYLCASSPSMTPGIGQYFGPGTRLTVT.

V gene TRBV28 combines with J gene TRBJ1-1; D is perhaps TRBD1 (5 bases). Per the germline V gene, CDR1 is MDHEN and CDR2 is SYDVKM. The CDR3 extends over 15 amino acids. V lost 4 bases, J lost 7 bases, and 19 bases lay in between. The CDR3 sequence is CASSWPGQGGVEAFF. In DNA, the CDR3 is TGTGCCAGCAGTTGGCCGGGGCAGGGTGGCGTTGAAGCTTTCTTT.

J is TRBJ2-5 and V is TRBV7-2, with a possible D match to TRBD2 (6 bases). V lost 2 bases to trimming and J lost 7 bases, with 14 bases between them. The CDR3 runs to 14 residues. Germline CDR1 and CDR2: SGHTA and FQGNSA. CDR3 nucleotides: TGTGCCAGCAGCTTAAGGGACTCTGCGGGGACCCAGTACTTC. Its protein is CASSLRDSAGTQYF.

The V call is TRBV5-4, the J call TRBJ2-7; 9 positions agree with TRBD2. Germline CDR1 and CDR2: SGHNT and YYREEE (reference sequence). V trimming: 0 bases; J trimming: 3 bases; junction bases outside the gene matches: 10. The CDR3 has 17 residues. The DNA of the CDR3 is TGTGCCAGCAGCTTGGGGGACCCAAGCGGGGGGTTCTACGAGCAGTACTTC. Protein: CASSLGDPSGGFYEQYF. Full variable domain (missing parts from reference TRBV5-4 and TRBJ2-7): ETGVTQSPTHLIKTRGQQVTLRCSSQSGHNTVSWYQQALGQGPQFIFQYYREEENGRGNFPPRFSGLQFPNYSSELNVNALELDDSALYLCASSLGDPSGGFYEQYFGPGTRLTVT.

This rearrangement joins TRBV11-2 to TRBJ2-2, with D uncertain. The germline V gene encodes CDR1 SGHAT and CDR2 FQNNGV. This CDR3 contains 12 residues. The V gene lost 2 bases and the J gene lost 8 bases, with 6 bases spanning the gap. The CDR3 loop is CASSLPVGELFF. In DNA, the CDR3 is TGTGCCAGCAGCTTACCGGTTGGGGAGCTGTTTTTT.

The rearrangement links TRBV6-4 to TRBJ2-3; 8 bases fit TRBD2. V lost 4 bases and J lost 4; bases outside the gene matches: 4. From germline, CDR1 is MRHNA and CDR2 SNTAGT. The CDR3 sequence is 14 residues long. CDR3 in amino acids: CASSGSGIPDTQYF. In nucleotides, the CDR3 is TGTGCCAGCAGTGGTAGCGGGATCCCAGATACGCAGTATTTT.

The DNA for the CDR3 is TGTGCCAGACATAATAGCGGGGGACCACAAGAGACCCAGTACTTC. It translates to CARHNSGGPQETQYF. This chain uses TRBV28 with TRBJ2-5, with 9 positions matching TRBD2. The germline V gene encodes CDR1 MDHEN and CDR2 SYDVKM. With 9 bases clipped from V and 2 bases from J, the junction kept 10 bases outside the gene matches. This CDR3 is 15 amino acids long. Looking up the rest from reference TRBV28 and TRBJ2-5 gives the full variable domain: DVKVTQSSRYLVKRTGEKVFLECVQDMDHENMFWYRQDPGLGLRLIYFSYDVKMKEKGDIPEGYSVSREKKERFSLILESASTNQTSMYLCARHNSGGPQETQYFGPGTRLLVL.

This chain uses TRBV9 with TRBJ2-7; TRBD1 aligns across 9 bases. The CDR3 extends over 15 amino acids. Trimming at V came to 0 bases and at J to 6 bases, leaving 7 bases not matched to a gene. From germline, CDR1 is SGDLS and CDR2 YYNGEE. Here the CDR3 reads CASSVAWTGVSEQYF. CDR3 sequence (DNA): TGTGCCAGCAGCGTAGCTTGGACAGGGGTGAGCGAGCAGTACTTC.

CDR3 bases: TGTGCCAGCAGCTTTCCCGAGACAACTAATGAAAAACTGTTTTTT. Its translation is CASSFPETTNEKLFF. The chain is built from TRBV7-2 and TRBJ1-4, with D unresolved. V was clipped by 3 bases and J by 0 bases, with 8 bases between them. Looked up from germline, CDR1 is SGHTA and CDR2 is FQGNSA. This CDR3 has 15 residues. Full variable domain (outside the CDR3, taken from reference TRBV7-2 and TRBJ1-4): GAGVSQSPSNKVTEKGKDVELRCDPISGHTALYWYRQSLGQGLEFLIYFQGNSAPDKSGLPSDRFSAERTGGSVSTLTIQRTQQEDSAVYLCASSFPETTNEKLFFGSGTQLSVL.

The rearrangement uses TRBV19 and TRBJ2-5, with TRBD1 as a possible D gene (6 bases). Trimming stripped 5 bases from V and 5 bases from J, with 12 bases between. Germline V CDR1 and CDR2: LNHDA, SQIVND (reference sequence). The CDR3 consists of 13 residues. CDR3 DNA: TGTGCCAGTAGTTGGACAGCGAGGGAGACCCAGTACTTC. This encodes CASSWTARETQYF.

This chain uses TRBV4-1 with TRBJ2-1; D uncertain. The germline CDR1 and CDR2 sequences are MGHRA and YSYEKL. V was pared by 3 bases and J by 4 bases, with 4 bases between. This CDR3 has 12 amino acids. The DNA for the CDR3 is TGCGCCAGCAGCCAGGATTACAATGAGCAGTTCTTC. Amino acid sequence: CASSQDYNEQFF.

CDR3 sequence reads: CASSPGLAGTELFF. DNA of the CDR3: TGTGCCAGCAGCCCGGGACTAGCGGGGACGGAGCTGTTTTTT. The chain carries TRBV6-1 and TRBJ2-2; 13 bases line up with TRBD2. Per the germline V gene, CDR1 is MNHNS and CDR2 is SASEGT. This CDR3 region has 14 residues. V was pared by 6 bases and J by 10 bases, with 5 bases of the junction left unmatched.

V usage is TRBV7-9 and J usage is TRBJ2-5; the D is unclear. The CDR3 sequence is 16 residues long. CDR1 is SEHNR and CDR2 is FQNEAQ in the germline V gene (reference sequence). V dropped 4 bases and J dropped 2 bases, with 17 bases sitting between them. For the CDR3, the DNA is TGTGCCAGCAGCTCCCGACGGGCAGAGATACAAGAGACCCAGTACTTC. Protein sequence: CASSSRRAEIQETQYF.

V and J are TRBV19 and TRBJ2-3, with TRBD2 identical over 10 bases. Trimming at V came to 6 bases and at J to 0 bases, leaving 6 bases not matched to a gene. The germline V gene has CDR1 LNHDA and CDR2 SQIVND (reference sequence). The CDR3 runs to 16 residues. This chain's CDR3 is CASSTRTSGSTDTQYF. The CDR3 region has the DNA TGTGCCAGTAGCACCCGGACTAGCGGAAGCACAGATACGCAGTATTTT.

A few counts support this clone. This chain uses TRBV11-2 with TRBJ2-7; 7 bases fit TRBD1. V lost 1 base to trimming and J lost 7 bases; unmatched junction nucleotides: 7. Germline CDR1 SGHAT, CDR2 FQNNGV. This CDR3 has 14 residues. In DNA, the CDR3 is TGTGCCAGCAGCTTAGCAGGGGGTATGCGTGAGCAGTACTTC. Its translation: CASSLAGGMREQYF.

This chain links TRBV18 with TRBJ2-1; no firm D call. CDR1 and CDR2 from the germline V gene are KGHSH and LQKENI. CDR3 length: 14 amino acids. V lost 0 bases and J lost 8, with 11 bases in between. DNA for the CDR3: TGTGCCAGCTCACCACCTAATAGTGGGGATGAGCAGTTCTTC. Translation: CASSPPNSGDEQFF. The variable domain in full, with the rest retrieved from reference TRBV18 and TRBJ2-1, is NAGVMQNPRHLVRRRGQEARLRCSPMKGHSHVYWYRQLPEEGLKFMVYLQKENIIDESGMPKERFSAEFPKEGPSILRIQQVVRGDSAAYFCASSPPNSGDEQFFGPGTRLTVL.

The rearrangement uses TRBV10-2 and TRBJ2-7; D may be TRBD1 or TRBD2 (6 bases each). There are 18 residues in the CDR3. The germline CDR1 and CDR2 sequences are WSHSY and SAAADI. Trimming pared 3 bases from V and 0 bases from J, leaving 21 bases between. Written as DNA, the CDR3 is TGCGCCAGCAGTGAAGGGGGACTCAGGGGCAAGAGCTCCTACGAGCAGTACTTC. Translation gives CASSEGGLRGKSSYEQYF.

The chain joins TRBV6-1 to TRBJ2-1; 10 bases match TRBD2. Germline V gene sequence: CDR1 MNHNS, CDR2 SASEGT. This CDR3 region has 17 residues. Germline trimming cut 2 bases from V and 7 bases from J; bases unmatched to any gene: 11. The CDR3 DNA follows: TGTGCCAGCAGTGAAAGAGGGACTAGCGCCCTAGGTAATGAGCAGTTCTTC. Its translation is CASSERGTSALGNEQFF.

This clone was detected only once. The V gene is TRBV27, the J gene TRBJ2-5, with a possible D match to TRBD2 (6 bases). Trimming stripped 11 bases from V and 10 bases from J, with 17 bases between. Germline-derived CDR1 and CDR2 are MNHEY and SMNVEV (reference sequence). The length of the CDR3 is 11 residues. The CDR3 protein is CAVGPWGDQYF. As DNA, the CDR3 is TGTGCCGTAGGACCTTGGGGGGACCAGTACTTC.

CDR3 coding DNA: TGTGCCAGTAGCCGAGGGGTAATGGGTACTGAAGCTTTCTTT. Its translation: CASSRGVMGTEAFF. The chain recombines TRBV19 with TRBJ1-1, with D maybe TRBD1 (5 bases). This CDR3 is built from 14 residues. Trimming left V 6 bases short and J 5 bases short, with 16 bases between. CDR1 LNHDA and CDR2 SQIVND come from the germline V gene (reference sequence).

The V call is TRBV19, the J call TRBJ2-5; D remains unclear. There are 14 residues in the CDR3. Germline CDR1 is LNHDA and CDR2 is SQIVND (reference sequence). Trimming stripped 3 bases from V and 5 bases from J, with 13 bases between. This chain's CDR3 is CASSILGKMETQYF. Here the CDR3 DNA reads TGTGCCAGTAGTATTCTGGGAAAAATGGAGACCCAGTACTTC. The full variable domain, rest sourced from reference TRBV19 and TRBJ2-5, is DGGITQSPKYLFRKEGQNVTLSCEQNLNHDAMYWYRQDPGQGLRLIYYSQIVNDFQKGDIAEGYSVSREKKESFPLTVTSAQKNPTAFYLCASSILGKMETQYFGPGTRLLVL.

The V and J genes are TRBV7-7 and TRBJ2-1; 10 bases align to TRBD2. This CDR3 comprises 15 residues. The V segment lost 4 bases and the J segment 2 bases; nucleotides outside the gene matches: 2. Germline CDR1 and CDR2: SSHAT and FNYEAQ (reference sequence). In DNA, the CDR3 is TGTGCCAGCAGCTCTAGCGGGAGTCCCTACAATGAGCAGTTCTTC. As protein: CASSSSGSPYNEQFF.